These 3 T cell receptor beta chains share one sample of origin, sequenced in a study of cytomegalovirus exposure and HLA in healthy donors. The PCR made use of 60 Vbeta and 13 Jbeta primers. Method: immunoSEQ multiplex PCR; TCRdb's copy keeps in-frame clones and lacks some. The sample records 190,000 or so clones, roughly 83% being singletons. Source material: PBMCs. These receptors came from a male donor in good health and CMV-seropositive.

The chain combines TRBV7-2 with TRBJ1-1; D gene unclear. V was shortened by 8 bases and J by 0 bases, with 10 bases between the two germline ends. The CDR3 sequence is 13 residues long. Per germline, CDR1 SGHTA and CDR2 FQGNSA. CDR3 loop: CASCEPMNTEAFF. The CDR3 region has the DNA TGTGCCAGCTGCGAGCCGATGAACACTGAAGCTTTCTTT.

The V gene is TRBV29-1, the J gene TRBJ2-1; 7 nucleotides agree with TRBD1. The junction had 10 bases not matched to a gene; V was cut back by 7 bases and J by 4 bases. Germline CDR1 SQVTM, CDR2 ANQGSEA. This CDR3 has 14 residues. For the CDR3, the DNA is TGCAGCGGTTTGGGTGGGACAGATTACAATGAGCAGTTCTTC. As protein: CSGLGGTDYNEQFF.

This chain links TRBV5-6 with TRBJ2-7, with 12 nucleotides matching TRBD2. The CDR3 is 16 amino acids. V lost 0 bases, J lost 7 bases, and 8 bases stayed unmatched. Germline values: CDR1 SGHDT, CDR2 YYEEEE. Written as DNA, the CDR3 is TGTGCCAGCAGCTTGGGCCTAGCGGGAGGGAGGGGGGAGCAGTACTTC. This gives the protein CASSLGLAGGRGEQYF.